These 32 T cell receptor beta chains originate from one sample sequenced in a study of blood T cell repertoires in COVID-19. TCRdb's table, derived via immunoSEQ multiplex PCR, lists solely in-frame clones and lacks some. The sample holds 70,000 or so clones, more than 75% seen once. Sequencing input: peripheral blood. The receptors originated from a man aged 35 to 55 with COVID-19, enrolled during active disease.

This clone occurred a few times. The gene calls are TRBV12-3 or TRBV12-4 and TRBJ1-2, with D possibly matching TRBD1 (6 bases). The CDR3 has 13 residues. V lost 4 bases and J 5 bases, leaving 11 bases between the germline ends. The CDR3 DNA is TGTGCCAGCAGTTATAACAGGGAATATGGCTACACCTTC. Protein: CASSYNREYGYTF.

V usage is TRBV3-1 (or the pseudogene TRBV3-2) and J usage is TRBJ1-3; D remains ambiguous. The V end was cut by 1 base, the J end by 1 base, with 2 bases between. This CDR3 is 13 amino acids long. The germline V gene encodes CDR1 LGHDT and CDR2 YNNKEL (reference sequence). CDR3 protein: CASSQVSGNTIYF. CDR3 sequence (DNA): TGTGCCAGCAGCCAAGTATCTGGAAACACCATATATTTT.

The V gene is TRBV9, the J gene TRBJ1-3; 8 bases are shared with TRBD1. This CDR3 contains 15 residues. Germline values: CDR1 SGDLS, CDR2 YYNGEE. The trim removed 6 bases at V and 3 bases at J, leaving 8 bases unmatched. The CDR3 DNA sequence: TGTGCCAGCACCAGAACAGGGGGGAGTGGAAACACCATATATTTT. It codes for CASTRTGGSGNTIYF.

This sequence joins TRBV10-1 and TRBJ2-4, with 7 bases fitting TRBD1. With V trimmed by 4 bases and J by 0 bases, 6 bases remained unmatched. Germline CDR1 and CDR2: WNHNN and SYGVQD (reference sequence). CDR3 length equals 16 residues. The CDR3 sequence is CASSAGTELAKNIQYF. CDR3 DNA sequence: TGCGCCAGCAGTGCCGGGACAGAACTAGCCAAAAACATTCAGTACTTC.

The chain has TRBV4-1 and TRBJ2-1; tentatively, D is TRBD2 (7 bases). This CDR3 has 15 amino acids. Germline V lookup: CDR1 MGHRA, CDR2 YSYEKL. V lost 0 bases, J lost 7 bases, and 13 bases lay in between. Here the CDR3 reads CASSQDGRGANEQFF. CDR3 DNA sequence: TGCGCCAGCAGCCAAGATGGGAGGGGGGCGAATGAGCAGTTCTTC.

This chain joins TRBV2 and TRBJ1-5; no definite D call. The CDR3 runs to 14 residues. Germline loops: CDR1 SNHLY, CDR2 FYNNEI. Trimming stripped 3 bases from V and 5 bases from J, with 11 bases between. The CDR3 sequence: CASSDSASHQPQHF. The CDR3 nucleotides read TGTGCCAGCAGTGACTCAGCGAGTCATCAGCCCCAGCATTTT.

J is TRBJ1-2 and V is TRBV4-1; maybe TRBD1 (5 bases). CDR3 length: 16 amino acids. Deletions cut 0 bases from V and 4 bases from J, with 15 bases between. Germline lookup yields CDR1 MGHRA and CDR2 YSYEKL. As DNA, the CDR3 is TGCGCCAGCAGCCAAGAACCGAGACAGTCGGGCTATGGCTACACCTTC. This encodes CASSQEPRQSGYGYTF.

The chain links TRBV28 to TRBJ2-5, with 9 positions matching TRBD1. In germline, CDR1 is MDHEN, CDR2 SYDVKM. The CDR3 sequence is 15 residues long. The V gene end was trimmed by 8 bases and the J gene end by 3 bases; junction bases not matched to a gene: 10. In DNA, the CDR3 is TGTGCCAGCCACTCTGGGGGACAGGGAGAAGAGACCCAGTACTTC. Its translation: CASHSGGQGEETQYF.

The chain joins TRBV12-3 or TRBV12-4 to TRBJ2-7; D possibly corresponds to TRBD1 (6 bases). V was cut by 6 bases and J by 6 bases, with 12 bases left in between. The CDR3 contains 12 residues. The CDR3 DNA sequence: TGTGCCAGCAGCCCGGACAGTGGCGAGCAGTACTTC. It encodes CASSPDSGEQYF.

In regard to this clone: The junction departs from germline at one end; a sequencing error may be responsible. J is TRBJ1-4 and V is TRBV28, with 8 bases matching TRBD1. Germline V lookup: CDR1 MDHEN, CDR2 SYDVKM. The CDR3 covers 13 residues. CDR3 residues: CASSLIDRGGMVF. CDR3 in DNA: TGTGCCAGCAGTCTGATCGACAGGGGTGGTATGGTTTTT. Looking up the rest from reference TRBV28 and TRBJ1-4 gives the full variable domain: DVKVTQSSRYLVKRTGEKVFLECVQDMDHENMFWYRQDPGLGLRLIYFSYDVKMKEKGDIPEGYSVSREKKERFSLILESASTNQTSMYLCASSLIDRGGMVFGSGTQLSVL.

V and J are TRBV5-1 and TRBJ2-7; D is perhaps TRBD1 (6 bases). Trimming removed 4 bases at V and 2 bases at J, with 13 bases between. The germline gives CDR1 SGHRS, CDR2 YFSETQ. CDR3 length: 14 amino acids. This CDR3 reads CASSRTEIPYEQYF. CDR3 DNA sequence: TGCGCCAGCAGCAGGACAGAGATTCCCTACGAGCAGTACTTC.

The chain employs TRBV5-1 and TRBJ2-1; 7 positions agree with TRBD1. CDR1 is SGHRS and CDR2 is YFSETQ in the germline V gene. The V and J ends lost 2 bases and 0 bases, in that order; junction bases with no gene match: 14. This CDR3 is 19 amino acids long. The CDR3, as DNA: TGCGCCAGCAGCTTATTAGGGCCCAGGGGGACGAGCTCCTACAATGAGCAGTTCTTC. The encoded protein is CASSLLGPRGTSSYNEQFF. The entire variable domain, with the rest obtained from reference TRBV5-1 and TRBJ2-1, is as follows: KAGVTQTPRYLIKTRGQQVTLSCSPISGHRSVSWYQQTPGQGLQFLFEYFSETQRNKGNFPGRFSGRQFSNSRSEMNVSTLELGDSALYLCASSLLGPRGTSSYNEQFFGPGTRLTVL.

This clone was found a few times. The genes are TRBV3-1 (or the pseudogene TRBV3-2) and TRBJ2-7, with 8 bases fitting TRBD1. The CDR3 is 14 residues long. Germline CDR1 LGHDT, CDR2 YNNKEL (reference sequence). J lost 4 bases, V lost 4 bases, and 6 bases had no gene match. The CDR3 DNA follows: TGTGCCAGCAGCCCTACAGGGGGTTTGTACGAGCAGTACTTC. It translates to CASSPTGGLYEQYF.

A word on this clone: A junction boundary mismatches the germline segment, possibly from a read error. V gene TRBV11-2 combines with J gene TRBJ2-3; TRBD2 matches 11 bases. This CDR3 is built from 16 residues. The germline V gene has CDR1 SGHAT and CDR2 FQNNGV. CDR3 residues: CASSLDSGGGTDTQYF. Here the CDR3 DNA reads TGTGCCAGCAGCCTAGATAGCGGGGGGGGCACAGATACGCAGTATTTT.

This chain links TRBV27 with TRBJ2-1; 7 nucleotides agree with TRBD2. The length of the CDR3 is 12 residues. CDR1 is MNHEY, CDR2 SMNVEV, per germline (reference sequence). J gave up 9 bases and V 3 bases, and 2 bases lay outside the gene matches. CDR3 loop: CASSFAGVEQFF. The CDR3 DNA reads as TGTGCCAGCAGTTTTGCGGGAGTTGAGCAGTTCTTC.

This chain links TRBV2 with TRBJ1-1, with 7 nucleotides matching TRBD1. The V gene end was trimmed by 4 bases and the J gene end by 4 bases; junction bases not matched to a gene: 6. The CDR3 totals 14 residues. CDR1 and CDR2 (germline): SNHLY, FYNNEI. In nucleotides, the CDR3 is TGTGCCAGCAGTGTTGACAGGGCCATCACTGAAGCTTTCTTT. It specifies CASSVDRAITEAFF. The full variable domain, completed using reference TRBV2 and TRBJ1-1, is EPEVTQTPSHQVTQMGQEVILRCVPISNHLYFYWYRQILGQKVEFLVSFYNNEISEKSEIFDDQFSVERPDGSNFTLKIRSTKLEDSAMYFCASSVDRAITEAFFGQGTRLTVV.

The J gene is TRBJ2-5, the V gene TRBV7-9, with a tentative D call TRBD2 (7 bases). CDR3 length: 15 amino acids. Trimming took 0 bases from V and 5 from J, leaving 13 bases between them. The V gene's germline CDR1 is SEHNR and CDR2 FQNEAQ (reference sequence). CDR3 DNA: TGTGCCAGCAGCTTAGCGGGGGGGCCGCGGGAGACCCAGTACTTC. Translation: CASSLAGGPRETQYF. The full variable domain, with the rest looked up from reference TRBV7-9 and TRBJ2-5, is DTGVSQNPRHKITKRGQNVTFRCDPISEHNRLYWYRQTLGQGPEFLTYFQNEAQLEKSRLLSDRFSAERPKGSFSTLEIQRTEQGDSAMYLCASSLAGGPRETQYFGPGTRLLVL.

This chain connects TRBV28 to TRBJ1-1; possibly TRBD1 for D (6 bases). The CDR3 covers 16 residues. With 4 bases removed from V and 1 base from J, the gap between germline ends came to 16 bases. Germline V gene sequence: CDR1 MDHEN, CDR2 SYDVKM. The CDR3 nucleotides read TGTGCCAGCAGTTCCGGACAGACGCAATCGAACACTGAAGCTTTCTTT. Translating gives CASSSGQTQSNTEAFF.

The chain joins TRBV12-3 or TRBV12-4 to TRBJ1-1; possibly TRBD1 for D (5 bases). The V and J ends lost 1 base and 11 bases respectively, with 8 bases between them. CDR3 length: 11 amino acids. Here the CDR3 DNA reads TGTGCCAGCAGTTTAGAGGGGCACGCTTTCTTT. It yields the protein CASSLEGHAFF.

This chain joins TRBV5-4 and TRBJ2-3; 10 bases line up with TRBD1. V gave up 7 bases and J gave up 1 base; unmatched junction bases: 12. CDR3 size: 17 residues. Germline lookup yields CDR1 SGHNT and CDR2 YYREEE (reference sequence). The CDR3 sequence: CASSRTGTGARTDTQYF. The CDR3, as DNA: TGTGCCAGCTCTCGGACCGGGACAGGGGCTCGCACAGATACGCAGTATTTT.

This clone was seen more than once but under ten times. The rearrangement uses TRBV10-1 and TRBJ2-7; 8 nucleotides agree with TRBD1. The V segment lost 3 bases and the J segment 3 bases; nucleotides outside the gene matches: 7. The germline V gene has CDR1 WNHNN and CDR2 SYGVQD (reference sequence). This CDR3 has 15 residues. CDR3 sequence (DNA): TGCGCCAGCAGTGATCCCGGGACAGGATACTACGAGCAGTACTTC. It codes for CASSDPGTGYYEQYF.

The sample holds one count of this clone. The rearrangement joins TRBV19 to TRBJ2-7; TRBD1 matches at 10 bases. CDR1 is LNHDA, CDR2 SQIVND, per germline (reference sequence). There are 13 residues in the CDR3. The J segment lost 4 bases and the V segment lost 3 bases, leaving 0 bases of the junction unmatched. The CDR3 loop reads CASSMDRGYEQYF. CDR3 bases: TGTGCCAGTAGTATGGACAGGGGGTACGAGCAGTACTTC.

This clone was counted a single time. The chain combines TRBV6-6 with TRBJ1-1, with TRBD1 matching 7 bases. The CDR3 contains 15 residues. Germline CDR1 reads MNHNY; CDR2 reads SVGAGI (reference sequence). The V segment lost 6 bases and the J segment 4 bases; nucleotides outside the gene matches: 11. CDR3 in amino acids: CASRYGQVGSTEAFF. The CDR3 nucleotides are TGTGCCAGCAGGTACGGACAGGTCGGGTCCACTGAAGCTTTCTTT.

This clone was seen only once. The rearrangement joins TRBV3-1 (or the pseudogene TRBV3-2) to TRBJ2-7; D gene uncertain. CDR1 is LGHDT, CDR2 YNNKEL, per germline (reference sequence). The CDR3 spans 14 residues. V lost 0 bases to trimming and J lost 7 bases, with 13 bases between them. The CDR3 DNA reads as TGTGCCAGCAGCCAAGAAGTACAGTTACGGGAGCAGTACTTC. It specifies CASSQEVQLREQYF.

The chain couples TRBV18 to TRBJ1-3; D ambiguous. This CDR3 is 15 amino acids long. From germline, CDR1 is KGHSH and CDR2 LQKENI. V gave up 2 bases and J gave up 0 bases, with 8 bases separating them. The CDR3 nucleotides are TGTGCCAGCTCACCAACTGAGAGCTCTGGAAACACCATATATTTT. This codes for CASSPTESSGNTIYF. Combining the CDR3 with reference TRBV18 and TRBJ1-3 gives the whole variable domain NAGVMQNPRHLVRRRGQEARLRCSPMKGHSHVYWYRQLPEEGLKFMVYLQKENIIDESGMPKERFSAEFPKEGPSILRIQQVVRGDSAAYFCASSPTESSGNTIYFGEGSWLTVV.

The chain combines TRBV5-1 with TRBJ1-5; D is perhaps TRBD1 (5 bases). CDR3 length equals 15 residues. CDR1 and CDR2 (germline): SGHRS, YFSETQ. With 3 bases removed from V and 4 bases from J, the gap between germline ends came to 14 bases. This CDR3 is CASSWGDSLNQPQHF. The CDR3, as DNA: TGCGCCAGCAGCTGGGGTGACAGCCTTAATCAGCCCCAGCATTTT.

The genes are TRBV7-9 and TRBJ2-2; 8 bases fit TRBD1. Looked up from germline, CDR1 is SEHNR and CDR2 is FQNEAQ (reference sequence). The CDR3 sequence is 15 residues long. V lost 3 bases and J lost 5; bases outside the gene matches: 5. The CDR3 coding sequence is TGTGCCAGCAGCTTCGCAGGGGGCCGGACCGGGGAGCTGTTTTTT. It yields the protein CASSFAGGRTGELFF.

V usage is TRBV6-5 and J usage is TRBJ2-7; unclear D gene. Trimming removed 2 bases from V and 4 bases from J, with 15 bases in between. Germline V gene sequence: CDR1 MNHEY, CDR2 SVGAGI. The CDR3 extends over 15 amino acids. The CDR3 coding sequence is TGTGCCAGCAGTTACACCGCCGTCTGGGCGTACGAGCAGTACTTC. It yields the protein CASSYTAVWAYEQYF.

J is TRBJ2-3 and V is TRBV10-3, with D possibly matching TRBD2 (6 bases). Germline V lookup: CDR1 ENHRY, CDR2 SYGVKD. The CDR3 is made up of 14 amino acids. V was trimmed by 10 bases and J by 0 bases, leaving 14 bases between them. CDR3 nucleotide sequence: TGTGCCACCTCGGGGGACCTAAGCACAGATACGCAGTATTTT. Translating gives CATSGDLSTDTQYF.

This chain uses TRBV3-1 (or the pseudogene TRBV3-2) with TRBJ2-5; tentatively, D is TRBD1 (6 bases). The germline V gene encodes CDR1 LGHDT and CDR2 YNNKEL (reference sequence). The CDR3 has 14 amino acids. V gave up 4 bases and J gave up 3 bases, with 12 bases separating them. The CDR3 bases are TGTGCCAGCAGCCTACCAGGGGCCGAAGAGACCCAGTACTTC. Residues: CASSLPGAEETQYF.

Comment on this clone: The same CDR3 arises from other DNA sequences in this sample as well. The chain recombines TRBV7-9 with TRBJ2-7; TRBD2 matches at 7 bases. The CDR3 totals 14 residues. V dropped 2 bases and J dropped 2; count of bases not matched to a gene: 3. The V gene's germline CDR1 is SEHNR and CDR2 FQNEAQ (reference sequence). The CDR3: CASSLSGGAYEQYF. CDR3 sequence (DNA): TGTGCCAGCAGCTTATCGGGGGGAGCCTACGAGCAGTACTTC.

The DNA of the CDR3 is TGTGCCAGCCAAGAGGGCGTGTCCGGTTCACCCCTCCACTTT. Its protein product is CASQEGVSGSPLHF. This chain uses TRBV25-1 with TRBJ1-6, with D uncertain. There are 14 residues in the CDR3. V was cut by 8 bases and J by 9 bases, with 17 bases left in between. The germline CDR1 and CDR2 sequences are MGHDK and SYGVNS. The variable domain in full, with the rest retrieved from reference TRBV25-1 and TRBJ1-6, is EADIYQTPRYLVIGTGKKITLECSQTMGHDKMYWYQQDPGMELHLIHYSYGVNSTEKGDLSSESTVSRIRTEHFPLTLESARPSHTSQYLCASQEGVSGSPLHFGNGTRLTVT.